The 3 T cell receptor beta chains below come from one sample, sequenced in a study of blood T cell repertoires in COVID-19. Assay: immunoSEQ multiplex PCR; the TCRdb copy retains only in-frame clones and omits some. The sample shows more than 55,000 clones, just over 85% of them seen only once. Sequencing used peripheral blood. Source of these receptors: a woman aged 80 or over with acute or convalescent COVID-19.

This chain uses TRBV7-2 with TRBJ2-4, with D possibly TRBD2 on 5 matching bases. V was shortened by 1 base and J by 6 bases, with 10 bases between the two germline ends. The CDR3 sequence is 14 residues long. Germline V gene sequence: CDR1 SGHTA, CDR2 FQGNSA. The CDR3 DNA follows: TGTGCCAGCAGCTTAGGAGAGGGAGTAAACATTCAGTACTTC. Residues: CASSLGEGVNIQYF.

The chain carries TRBV25-1 and TRBJ1-5; D remains ambiguous. The CDR3 extends over 12 amino acids. CDR1 is MGHDK and CDR2 is SYGVNS in the germline V gene. Trimming took 3 bases from V and 8 from J, leaving 8 bases between them. The CDR3 coding sequence is TGTGCCAGCAGTGATCCGCCGGAGCCCCAGCATTTT. The encoded protein is CASSDPPEPQHF.

V and J are TRBV7-3 and TRBJ2-6, with D maybe TRBD1 (5 bases). The germline V and J ends were trimmed by 5 bases and 0 bases, with 8 bases remaining between them. This CDR3 has 15 residues. The germline V gene has CDR1 SGHTA and CDR2 FQGTGA. CDR3 in DNA: TGTGCCAGCAGCACAGACAGCTCTGGGGCCAACGTCCTGACTTTC. The encoded protein is CASSTDSSGANVLTF.